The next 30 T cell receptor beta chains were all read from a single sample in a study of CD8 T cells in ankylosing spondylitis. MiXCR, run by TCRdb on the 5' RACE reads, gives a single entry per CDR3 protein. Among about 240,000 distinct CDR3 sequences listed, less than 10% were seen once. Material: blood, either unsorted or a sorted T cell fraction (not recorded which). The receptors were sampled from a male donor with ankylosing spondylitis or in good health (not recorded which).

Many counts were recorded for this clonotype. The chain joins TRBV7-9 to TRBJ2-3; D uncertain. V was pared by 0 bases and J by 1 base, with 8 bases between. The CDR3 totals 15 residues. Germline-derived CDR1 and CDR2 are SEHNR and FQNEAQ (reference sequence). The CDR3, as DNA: TGTGCCAGCAGCTTAGCGTGGGCGCGCACAGATACGCAGTATTTT. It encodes CASSLAWARTDTQYF.

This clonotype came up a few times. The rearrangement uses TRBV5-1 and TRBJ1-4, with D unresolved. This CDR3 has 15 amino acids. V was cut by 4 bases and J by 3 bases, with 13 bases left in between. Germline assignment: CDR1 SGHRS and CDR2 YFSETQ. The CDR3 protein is CASSPGRRANEKLFF. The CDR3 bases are TGCGCCAGCAGCCCTGGACGGCGTGCTAATGAAAAACTGTTTTTT.

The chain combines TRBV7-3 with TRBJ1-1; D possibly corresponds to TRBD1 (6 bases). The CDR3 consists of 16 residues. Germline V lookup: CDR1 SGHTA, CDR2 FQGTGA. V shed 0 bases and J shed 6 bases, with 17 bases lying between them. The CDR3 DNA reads TGTGCCAGCAGCTTAACGGGGGGGGCCGGGGGACCTGAAGCTTTCTTT. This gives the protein CASSLTGGAGGPEAFF. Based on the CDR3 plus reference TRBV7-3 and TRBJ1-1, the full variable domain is GAGVSQTPSNKVTEKGKYVELRCDPISGHTALYWYRQSLGQGPEFLIYFQGTGAADDSGLPNDRFFAVRPEGSVSTLKIQRTERGDSAVYLCASSLTGGAGGPEAFFGQGTRLTVV.

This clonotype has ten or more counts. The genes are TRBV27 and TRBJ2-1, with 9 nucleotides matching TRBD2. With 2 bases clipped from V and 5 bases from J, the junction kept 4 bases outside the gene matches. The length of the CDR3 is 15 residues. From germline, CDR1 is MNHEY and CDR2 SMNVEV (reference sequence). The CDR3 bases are TGTGCCAGCAGTTTAAGGGCTAGCGGGAACAATGAGCAGTTCTTC. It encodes CASSLRASGNNEQFF.

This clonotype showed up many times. As DNA, the CDR3 is TGTGCCAGCCAGATCGGGGGGGAATCCTACGAGCAGTACTTC. Protein product: CASQIGGESYEQYF. The rearrangement joins TRBV11-3 to TRBJ2-7; 8 positions match TRBD2. Trimming took 8 bases from V and 1 from J; bases not matched to a gene: 7. The CDR3 loop spans 14 amino acids. In germline, CDR1 is SGHNT, CDR2 YENEEA.

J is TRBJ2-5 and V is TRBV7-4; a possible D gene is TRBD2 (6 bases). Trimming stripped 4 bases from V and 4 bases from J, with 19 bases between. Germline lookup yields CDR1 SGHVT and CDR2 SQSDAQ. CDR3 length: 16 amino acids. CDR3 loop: CASSYRSGTLPETQYF. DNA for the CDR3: TGTGCCAGCAGCTACAGGTCCGGGACTCTCCCAGAGACCCAGTACTTC.

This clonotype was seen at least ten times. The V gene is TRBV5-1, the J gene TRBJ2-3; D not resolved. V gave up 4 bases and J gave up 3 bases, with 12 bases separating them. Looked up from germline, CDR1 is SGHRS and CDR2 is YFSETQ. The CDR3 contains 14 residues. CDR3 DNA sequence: TGCGCCAGCAGCCCCGTTGGTGGGACAGATACGCAGTATTTT. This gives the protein CASSPVGGTDTQYF.

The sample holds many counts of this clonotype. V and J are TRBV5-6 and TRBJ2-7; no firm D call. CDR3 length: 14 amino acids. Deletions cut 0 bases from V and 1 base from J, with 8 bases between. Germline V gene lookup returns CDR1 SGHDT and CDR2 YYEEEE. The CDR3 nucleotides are TGTGCCAGCAGCTTGGCCGGACGTTCCTACGAGCAGTACTTC. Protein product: CASSLAGRSYEQYF.

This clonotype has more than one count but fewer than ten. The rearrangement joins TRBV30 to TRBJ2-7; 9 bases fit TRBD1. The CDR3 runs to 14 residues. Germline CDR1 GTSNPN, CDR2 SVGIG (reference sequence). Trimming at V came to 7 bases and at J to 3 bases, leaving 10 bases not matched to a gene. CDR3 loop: CAYTPGTGIYEQYF. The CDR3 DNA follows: TGTGCCTATACCCCCGGGACAGGGATCTACGAGCAGTACTTC.

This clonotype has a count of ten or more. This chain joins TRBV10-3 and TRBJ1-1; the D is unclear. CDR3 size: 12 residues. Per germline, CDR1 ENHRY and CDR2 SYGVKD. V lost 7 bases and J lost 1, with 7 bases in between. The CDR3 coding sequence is TGTGCCATCAAAGAGGCGAACACTGAAGCTTTCTTT. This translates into CAIKEANTEAFF.

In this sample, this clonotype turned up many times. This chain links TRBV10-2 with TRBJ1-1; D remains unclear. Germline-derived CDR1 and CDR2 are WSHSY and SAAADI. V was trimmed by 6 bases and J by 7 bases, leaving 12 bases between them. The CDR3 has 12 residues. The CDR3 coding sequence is TGCGCCAGCAGGTCAACGTTTGGTGAAGCTTTCTTT. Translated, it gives CASRSTFGEAFF.

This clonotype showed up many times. The CDR3 spells CASSSRRTGNTIYF. CDR3 DNA: TGTGCCAGCAGCTCCCGGAGGACGGGAAACACCATATATTTT. This chain connects TRBV7-2 to TRBJ1-3; D gene ambiguous. This CDR3 is built from 14 residues. The V and J ends lost 4 bases and 4 bases respectively, with 11 bases between them. Per germline, CDR1 SGHTA and CDR2 FQGNSA.

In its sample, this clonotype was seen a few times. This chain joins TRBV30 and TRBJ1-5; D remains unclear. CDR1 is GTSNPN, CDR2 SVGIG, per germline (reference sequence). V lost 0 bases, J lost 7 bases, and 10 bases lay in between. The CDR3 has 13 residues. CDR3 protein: CAWSVLLGQPQHF. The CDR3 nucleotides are TGTGCCTGGAGTGTCCTTTTGGGGCAGCCCCAGCATTTT.

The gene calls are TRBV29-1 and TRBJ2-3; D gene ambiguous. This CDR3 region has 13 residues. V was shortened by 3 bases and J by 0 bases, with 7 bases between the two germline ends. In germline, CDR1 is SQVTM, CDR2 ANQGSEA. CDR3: CSVEDGSTDTQYF. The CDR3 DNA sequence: TGCAGCGTTGAGGACGGAAGCACAGATACGCAGTATTTT.

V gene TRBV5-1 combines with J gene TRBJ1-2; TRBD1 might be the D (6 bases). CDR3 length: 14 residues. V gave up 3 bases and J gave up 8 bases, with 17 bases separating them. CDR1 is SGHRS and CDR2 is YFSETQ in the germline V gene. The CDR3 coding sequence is TGCGCCAGCAGCTCCATCACAGGGATGGACGGCTACACCTTC. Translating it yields CASSSITGMDGYTF.

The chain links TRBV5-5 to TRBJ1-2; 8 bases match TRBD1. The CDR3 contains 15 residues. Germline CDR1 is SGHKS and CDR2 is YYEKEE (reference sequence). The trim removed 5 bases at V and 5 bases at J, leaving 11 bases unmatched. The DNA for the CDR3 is TGTGCCAGCAGTTTTGGACAGGGCCTACAGTATGGCTACACCTTC. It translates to CASSFGQGLQYGYTF.

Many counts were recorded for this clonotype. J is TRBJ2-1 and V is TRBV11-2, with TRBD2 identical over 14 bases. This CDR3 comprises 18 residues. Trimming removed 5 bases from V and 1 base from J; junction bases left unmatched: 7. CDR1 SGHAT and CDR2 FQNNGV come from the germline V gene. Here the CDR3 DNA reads TGTGCCAGCAGCCTCCGGACTAGCGGGGGGCCATCCTACAATGAGCAGTTCTTC. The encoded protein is CASSLRTSGGPSYNEQFF.

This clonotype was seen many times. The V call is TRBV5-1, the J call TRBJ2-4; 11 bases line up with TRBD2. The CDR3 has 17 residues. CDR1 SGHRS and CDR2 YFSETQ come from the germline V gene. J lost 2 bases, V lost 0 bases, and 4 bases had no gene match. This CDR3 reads CASSLVSGGATKNIQYF. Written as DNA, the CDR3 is TGCGCCAGCAGCTTGGTTAGCGGGGGGGCCACCAAAAACATTCAGTACTTC.

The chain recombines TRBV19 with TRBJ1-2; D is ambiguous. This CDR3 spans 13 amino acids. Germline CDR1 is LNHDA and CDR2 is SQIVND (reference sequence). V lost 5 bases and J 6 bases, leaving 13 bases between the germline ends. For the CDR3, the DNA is TGTGCCAGTAGTCCGAGGACGGCCCATGGCTACACCTTC. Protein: CASSPRTAHGYTF.

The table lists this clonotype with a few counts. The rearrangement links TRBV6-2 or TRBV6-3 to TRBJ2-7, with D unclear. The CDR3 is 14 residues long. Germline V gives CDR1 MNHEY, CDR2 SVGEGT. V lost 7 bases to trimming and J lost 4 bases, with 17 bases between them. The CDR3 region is CASTALLGFYEQYF. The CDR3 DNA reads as TGTGCCAGCACCGCCCTGTTGGGTTTTTACGAGCAGTACTTC.

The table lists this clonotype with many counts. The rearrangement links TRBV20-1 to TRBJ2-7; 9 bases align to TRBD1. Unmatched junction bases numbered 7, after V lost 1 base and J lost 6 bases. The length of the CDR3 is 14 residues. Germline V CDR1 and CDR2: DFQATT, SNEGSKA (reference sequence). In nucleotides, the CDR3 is TGCAGTGCTAGAGTCCCGACAGGGGGTTCCGAGCAGTACTTC. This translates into CSARVPTGGSEQYF.

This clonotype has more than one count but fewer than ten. The CDR3 region has the DNA TGTGCCAGCAGCCCGACAGGGGGTGACACTGAAGCTTTCTTT. This codes for CASSPTGGDTEAFF. The chain recombines TRBV7-3 with TRBJ1-1, with TRBD1 identical over 9 bases. The CDR3 is 14 amino acids. Germline V CDR1 and CDR2: SGHTA, FQGTGA. V lost 5 bases and J lost 3; bases outside the gene matches: 4.

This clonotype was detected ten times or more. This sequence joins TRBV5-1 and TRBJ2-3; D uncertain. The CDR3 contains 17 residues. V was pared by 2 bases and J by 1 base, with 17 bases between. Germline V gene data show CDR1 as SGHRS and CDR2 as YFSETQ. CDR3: CASSFYIAGMGTDTQYF. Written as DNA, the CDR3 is TGCGCCAGCAGCTTTTATATAGCAGGCATGGGCACAGATACGCAGTATTTT. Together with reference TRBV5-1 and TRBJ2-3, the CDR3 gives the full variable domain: KAGVTQTPRYLIKTRGQQVTLSCSPISGHRSVSWYQQTPGQGLQFLFEYFSETQRNKGNFPGRFSGRQFSNSRSEMNVSTLELGDSALYLCASSFYIAGMGTDTQYFGPGTRLTVL.

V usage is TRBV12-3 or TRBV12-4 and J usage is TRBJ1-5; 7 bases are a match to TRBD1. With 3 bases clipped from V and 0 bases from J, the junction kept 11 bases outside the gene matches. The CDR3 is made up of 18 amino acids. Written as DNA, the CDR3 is TGTGCCAGCAGTTTGAAGGGACAGAATTCTTATAGCAATCAGCCCCAGCATTTT. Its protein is CASSLKGQNSYSNQPQHF.

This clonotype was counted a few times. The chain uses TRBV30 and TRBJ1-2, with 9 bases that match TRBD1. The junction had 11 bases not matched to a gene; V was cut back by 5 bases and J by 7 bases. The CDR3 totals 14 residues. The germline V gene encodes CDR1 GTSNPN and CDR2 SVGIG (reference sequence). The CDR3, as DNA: TGTGCCTGGGGGGCCCCAACAGGGGGCATTGGCTACACCTTC. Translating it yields CAWGAPTGGIGYTF.

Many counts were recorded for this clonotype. CDR3: CASSPDRLYEQYF. The CDR3 nucleotides read TGTGCCAGCAGCCCGGACAGACTCTACGAGCAGTACTTC. The chain combines TRBV11-2 with TRBJ2-7; tentatively, D is TRBD1 (6 bases). Germline CDR1 is SGHAT and CDR2 is FQNNGV. The V end lost 5 bases, the J end lost 3 bases, and 11 bases lay between the germline ends. The CDR3 loop spans 13 amino acids.

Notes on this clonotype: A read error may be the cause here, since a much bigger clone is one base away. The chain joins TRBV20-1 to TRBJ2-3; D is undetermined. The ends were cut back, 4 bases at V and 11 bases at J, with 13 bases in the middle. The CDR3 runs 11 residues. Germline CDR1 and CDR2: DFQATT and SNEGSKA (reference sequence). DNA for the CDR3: TGCAGTGCTAATCATCTGTCCAAGCAGTATTTT. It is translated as CSANHLSKQYF.

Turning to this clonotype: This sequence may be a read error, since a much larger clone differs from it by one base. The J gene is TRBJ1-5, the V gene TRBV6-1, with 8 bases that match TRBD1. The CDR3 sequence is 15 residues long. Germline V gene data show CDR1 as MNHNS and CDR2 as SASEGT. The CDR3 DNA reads TGTGCCCGCAGTCCCAGGGGGCATAGCAATCAGCCCCAGCATTTT. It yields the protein CARSPRGHSNQPQHF.

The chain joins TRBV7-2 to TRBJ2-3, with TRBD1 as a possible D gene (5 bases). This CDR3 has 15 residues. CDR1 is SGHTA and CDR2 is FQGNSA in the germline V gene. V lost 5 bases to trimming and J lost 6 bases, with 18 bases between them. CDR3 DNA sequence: TGTGCCAGCAGCAGCAGACAGTCGTCGTCGGATACGCAGTATTTT. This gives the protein CASSSRQSSSDTQYF. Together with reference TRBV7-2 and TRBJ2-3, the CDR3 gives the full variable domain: GAGVSQSPSNKVTEKGKDVELRCDPISGHTALYWYRQSLGQGLEFLIYFQGNSAPDKSGLPSDRFSAERTGGSVSTLTIQRTQQEDSAVYLCASSSRQSSSDTQYFGPGTRLTVL.

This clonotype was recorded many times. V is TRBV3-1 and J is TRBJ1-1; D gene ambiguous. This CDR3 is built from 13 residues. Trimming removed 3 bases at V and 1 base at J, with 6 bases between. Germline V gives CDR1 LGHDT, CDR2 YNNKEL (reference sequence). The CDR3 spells CASSHQGNTEAFF. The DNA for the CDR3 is TGTGCCAGCAGCCATCAAGGGAACACTGAAGCTTTCTTT.